This is a list of T cell receptor beta chains from one sample in a study of molecular identifiers for immune sequencing clone quantification. MiXCR, applied by TCRdb to the PCR reads, yields one record per CDR3 protein. Among more than 450,000 distinct CDR3 sequences listed, about a fifth were seen once. The sequenced material came from naive CD8+ T cells from blood, with Jurkat cell RNA spiked in. These receptors were taken from a human donor in good health. Some libraries in this study had Jurkat cell RNA spiked in. CDR3s include the opening cysteine and the closing phenylalanine or tryptophan. The D gene is left open where the match is weak. Not every row has a clone size; where given, it reads once, few, many or a size class.

len | j_gene | abundance | v_gene | d_gene | CDR3aa | CDR3nt
17 | TRBJ2-1 | few | TRBV7-9 | - | CASSRKGGSMSYNEQFF | TGTGCCAGCAGTCGTAAAGGGGGGAGTATGTCCTACAATGAGCAGTTCTTC
15 | TRBJ1-3 | many | TRBV12-3/TRBV12-4 | - | CASSLGPHSGNTIYF | TGTGCCAGCAGTCTGGGACCGCACTCTGGAAACACCATATATTTT
16 | TRBJ2-3 | - | TRBV3-1 | TRBD2 | CASSPPTSGRTDTQYF | TGTGCCAGCAGCCCACCAACTAGCGGGCGCACAGATACGCAGTATTTT
14 | TRBJ2-7 | many | TRBV20-1 | TRBD1 | CSARQDRDSYEQYF | TGCAGTGCTAGACAGGACAGGGACTCCTACGAGCAGTACTTC
15 | TRBJ2-7 | - | TRBV11-2 | - | CASSLEVASWAEQYF | TGTGCCAGCAGCTTAGAGGTCGCTAGTTGGGCCGAGCAGTACTTC
17 | TRBJ1-1 | few | TRBV14 | - | CASSQDQVNLGVTEAFF | TGTGCCAGCAGCCAAGATCAGGTAAACTTGGGCGTCACTGAAGCTTTCTTT
15 | TRBJ2-1 | - | TRBV4-1 | TRBD2 | CASSPRGAVHHEQFF | TGCGCCAGCAGCCCGCGGGGGGCAGTCCACCATGAGCAGTTCTTC
15 | TRBJ2-7 | - | TRBV27 | - | CASSLSAGINYEQYF | TGTGCCAGCAGTTTATCGGCAGGAATAAACTACGAGCAGTACTTC
15 | TRBJ2-7 | once | TRBV6-2/TRBV6-3 | - | CASSYSTGGELEQYF | TGTGCCAGCAGTTATTCGACTGGAGGGGAGCTCGAGCAGTACTTC
18 | TRBJ2-3 | many | TRBV7-8 | - | CASSPPSQTGHFSDTQYF | TGTGCCAGCAGCCCTCCCTCTCAAACAGGGCACTTTTCTGATACGCAGTATTTT
18 | TRBJ2-7 | - | TRBV2 | TRBD1 | CASAPKTGGRAGSDEQYF | TGTGCCAGCGCCCCCAAGACAGGGGGGCGAGCGGGGTCCGACGAGCAGTACTTC
16 | TRBJ1-2 | many | TRBV12-3/TRBV12-4 | TRBD1 | CASSPQGVLTLYGYTF | TGTGCCAGCAGTCCCCAGGGGGTTCTTACCCTCTATGGCTACACCTTC
15 | TRBJ1-1 | - | TRBV5-6 | - | CASSLAGGINTEAFF | TGTGCCAGCAGCTTGGCCGGGGGGATAAACACTGAAGCTTTCTTT
13 | TRBJ2-1 | - | TRBV11-3 | - | CASGFGDNNEQFF | TGTGCCAGCGGGTTCGGGGATAACAATGAGCAGTTCTTC
15 | TRBJ1-5 | many | TRBV6-2/TRBV6-3 | - | CASSWGAYSNQPQHF | TGTGCCAGCAGTTGGGGGGCTTATAGCAATCAGCCCCAGCATTTT
15 | TRBJ1-2 | - | TRBV19 | - | CASSIRTETNYGYTF | TGTGCCAGTAGTATCCGGACAGAGACTAACTATGGCTACACCTTC
12 | TRBJ1-5 | many | TRBV28 | - | CASSFANQPQHF | TGTGCCAGCAGTTTCGCCAATCAGCCCCAGCATTTT
15 | TRBJ2-4 | many | TRBV15 | - | CATGTSPAAKNIQYF | TGTGCCACCGGCACGTCGCCCGCGGCCAAAAACATTCAGTACTTC
17 | TRBJ2-7 | - | TRBV4-3 | TRBD2 | CASSQGFQREVPYEQYF | TGCGCCAGCAGCCAAGGGTTTCAGCGGGAGGTGCCCTACGAGCAGTACTTC
13 | TRBJ1-1 | many | TRBV27 | TRBD1 | CASRGTGHSEAFF | TGTGCCAGCAGAGGGACAGGGCATAGTGAAGCTTTCTTT
12 | TRBJ2-1 | - | TRBV11-3 | - | CASSLVQTEQFF | TGTGCCAGCAGCTTAGTCCAGACTGAGCAGTTCTTC
15 | TRBJ2-1 | - | TRBV4-1 | - | CASSQAWAGGNGQFF | TGCGCCAGCAGCCAAGCTTGGGCTGGGGGCAATGGGCAGTTCTTC
18 | TRBJ2-3 | many | TRBV7-9 | TRBD2 | CASSSSRTSGGAGDTQYF | TGTGCCAGCAGCTCGAGCCGGACTAGCGGGGGGGCTGGAGATACGCAGTATTTT
15 | TRBJ1-5 | - | TRBV6-5 | - | CASSPTMTWEMPQHF | TGTGCCAGCAGTCCCACCATGACCTGGGAAATGCCCCAGCATTTT
15 | TRBJ2-3 | many | TRBV27 | - | CASGGVVRRTDTQYF | TGTGCCAGCGGAGGGGTTGTCCGGCGCACAGATACGCAGTATTTT
17 | TRBJ2-2 | few | TRBV5-4 | TRBD1 | CASSPNPDRSWTGELFF | TGTGCCAGCAGCCCCAATCCGGACAGGAGTTGGACCGGGGAGCTGTTTTTT
16 | TRBJ2-7 | many | TRBV11-2 | - | CASSPRTTSSSYEQYF | TGTGCCAGCAGCCCCCGGACTACTTCGAGCTCCTACGAGCAGTACTTC
17 | TRBJ2-2 | - | TRBV27 | - | CASSLLNQQGNAGELFF | TGTGCCAGCAGTTTATTGAACCAGCAGGGAAACGCCGGGGAGCTGTTTTTT
15 | TRBJ2-5 | many | TRBV7-6 | TRBD2 | CASSPLGSGSETQYF | TGTGCCAGCAGTCCGCTGGGTAGCGGGAGCGAGACCCAGTACTTC
14 | TRBJ2-7 | few | TRBV20-1 | TRBD2 | CSQGLAVSSYEQYF | TGCTCCCAAGGTCTAGCGGTTAGCTCCTACGAGCAGTACTTC
12 | TRBJ1-1 | few | TRBV20-1 | - | CSARAGDGEAFF | TGCAGTGCTAGAGCGGGGGACGGAGAAGCTTTCTTT
13 | TRBJ2-7 | few | TRBV30 | - | CAWSWGPQGEQYF | TGTGCCTGGAGTTGGGGGCCCCAAGGCGAGCAGTACTTC
16 | TRBJ2-7 | few | TRBV4-3 | - | CASSQEDSLSSYEQYF | TGCGCCAGCAGCCAAGAGGACTCTCTCTCCTCCTACGAGCAGTACTTC
15 | TRBJ1-5 | - | TRBV4-3 | TRBD1 | CASSQDWAGGQPQHF | TGCGCCAGCAGCCAAGATTGGGCAGGGGGACAGCCCCAGCATTTT
15 | TRBJ2-7 | - | TRBV27 | TRBD1 | CATSPGQGTAYEQYF | TGTGCCACCAGCCCTGGACAGGGGACCGCCTACGAGCAGTACTTC
16 | TRBJ2-7 | few | TRBV3-1 | - | CASSQDRGGDLYEQYF | TGTGCCAGCAGCCAAGATCGAGGCGGGGACCTCTACGAGCAGTACTTC
12 | TRBJ1-2 | few | TRBV12-3/TRBV12-4 | - | CASTGDTYGYTF | TGTGCCAGCACCGGGGACACCTATGGCTACACCTTC
14 | TRBJ2-3 | many | TRBV5-6 | - | CASSLFDLTDTQYF | TGTGCCAGCAGCTTGTTCGACCTCACAGATACGCAGTATTTT
17 | TRBJ2-3 | - | TRBV27 | TRBD2 | CASSPHLGAGGPDTQYF | TGTGCCAGCAGTCCCCACCTAGGGGCGGGAGGGCCAGATACGCAGTATTTT
15 | TRBJ2-7 | - | TRBV29-1 | - | CGVEFPTPSLGERYF | TGCGGCGTTGAATTCCCGACCCCGTCTTTGGGCGAGCGGTACTTC
14 | TRBJ1-1 | many | TRBV6-1 | - | CASSEAGAGNEAFF | TGTGCCAGCAGTGAAGCGGGGGCAGGTAATGAAGCTTTCTTT
19 | TRBJ2-1 | - | TRBV11-2 | TRBD2 | CASSPPGLGLLHGYNEQFF | TGTGCCAGCAGCCCCCCGGGACTAGGCCTTCTTCACGGGTACAATGAGCAGTTCTTC
15 | TRBJ2-5 | many | TRBV6-2/TRBV6-3 | TRBD2 | CASINSGRTQETQYF | TGTGCCAGCATCAATAGCGGGAGAACCCAAGAGACCCAGTACTTC
19 | TRBJ2-1 | - | TRBV7-9 | - | CASSLRGVEPRLSYNEQFF | TGTGCCAGCAGCTTAAGGGGGGTGGAGCCGCGCCTCTCCTACAATGAGCAGTTCTTC
14 | TRBJ1-5 | many | TRBV12-3/TRBV12-4 | - | CASRPGGFNQPQHF | TGTGCCAGCAGACCCGGAGGGTTTAATCAGCCCCAGCATTTT
16 | TRBJ1-1 | many | TRBV7-6 | - | CASSRGGGRGTYEAFF | TGTGCCAGCAGCCGGGGCGGGGGAAGGGGCACTTATGAAGCTTTCTTT
19 | TRBJ1-2 | - | TRBV15 | - | CATSRDRGPFTDSNYGYTF | TGTGCCACCAGCAGAGATCGGGGCCCTTTTACCGACTCCAACTATGGCTACACCTTC
14 | TRBJ2-1 | - | TRBV4-1 | TRBD1 | CASGTGAGYNEQFF | TGCGCCAGCGGCACAGGGGCTGGGTACAATGAGCAGTTCTTC
11 | TRBJ1-1 | many | TRBV7-9 | - | CASSLGREAFF | TGTGCCAGCAGCTTAGGACGTGAAGCTTTCTTT
12 | TRBJ1-1 | many | TRBV6-2/TRBV6-3 | - | CASRILNTEAFF | TGTGCCAGCAGGATATTGAACACTGAAGCTTTCTTT
14 | TRBJ1-1 | many | TRBV7-9 | - | CASSPPGQGTEAFF | TGTGCCAGCAGTCCACCGGGGCAGGGGACTGAAGCTTTCTTT
14 | TRBJ2-1 | few | TRBV19 | - | CASSIATSYNEQFF | TGTGCCAGTAGTATAGCGACCTCCTACAATGAGCAGTTCTTC
15 | TRBJ2-7 | once | TRBV20-1 | - | CSARDLRTASYVQYF | TGCAGTGCTAGAGATCTACGGACAGCCTCCTACGTGCAGTACTTC
16 | TRBJ1-1 | - | TRBV27 | - | CASRRQARLSDTEAFF | TGTGCCAGCAGGCGCCAGGCCCGGCTATCGGACACTGAAGCTTTCTTT
16 | TRBJ2-3 | few | TRBV18 | - | CASSPLDSLFTDTQYF | TGTGCCAGCTCACCACTTGACAGCCTATTCACAGATACGCAGTATTTT